The 27 T cell receptor beta chains given below trace back to one sample, sequenced in a study of blood T cell repertoires in COVID-19. The data were produced by immunoSEQ multiplex PCR, yet TCRdb's version contains in-frame clones alone and is incomplete. This sample yields approximately 72,000 clones, of which approximately 85% are seen a single time; 30% to 40% belongs to the top ten. Sequenced input: peripheral blood. These receptors originate from a woman aged 80 or older with active or convalescent COVID-19.

The J gene is TRBJ2-7, the V gene TRBV19; D is perhaps TRBD1 (5 bases). V was pared by 10 bases and J by 5 bases, with 18 bases between. Germline CDR1 reads LNHDA; CDR2 reads SQIVND (reference sequence). The CDR3 totals 13 residues. In DNA form, the CDR3 reads TGTGCCACTTTGGGCAGGGCGAGCGACGAGCAGTACTTC. Amino acid sequence: CATLGRASDEQYF.

This chain connects TRBV29-1 to TRBJ2-6, with D perhaps matching TRBD2 (7 bases). The CDR3 covers 13 residues. The germline CDR1 and CDR2 sequences are SQVTM and ANQGSEA. The ends were cut back, 2 bases at V and 8 bases at J, with 10 bases in the middle. CDR3 amino acids: CSVELGGPNVLTF. CDR3 coding DNA: TGCAGCGTTGAACTCGGGGGGCCCAACGTCCTGACTTTC.

The chain has TRBV6-2 or TRBV6-3 and TRBJ1-2, with TRBD1 matching 7 bases. Germline loops: CDR1 MNHEY, CDR2 SVGEGT. J gave up 0 bases and V 0 bases, and 4 bases lay outside the gene matches. The CDR3 extends over 16 amino acids. The CDR3 is CASSYSSGTANYGYTF. The CDR3 nucleotides read TGTGCCAGCAGTTACTCATCCGGGACAGCTAACTATGGCTACACCTTC.

The chain has TRBV21-1 and TRBJ1-4. TRBV21-1 is shown as a pseudogene. The CDR3 length is 16 residues. The CDR3 DNA sequence: TGTGCCAGCAACAATGCCCTAGTCGGCGGGAATGAAAAACTGTTTTTT. Protein product: CASNNALVGGNEKLFF.

V is TRBV6-6 and J is TRBJ1-1; D perhaps matches TRBD1 (6 bases). This CDR3 has 13 amino acids. V lost 7 bases and J lost 3, with 12 bases in between. Germline loops: CDR1 MNHNY, CDR2 SVGAGI (reference sequence). The CDR3 here is CASTPQGYTEAFF. CDR3 nucleotide sequence: TGTGCCAGCACCCCACAGGGATACACTGAAGCTTTCTTT.

The V call is TRBV5-4, the J call TRBJ2-2; 7 bases match TRBD2. With V trimmed by 3 bases and J by 5 bases, 4 bases remained unmatched. Germline V gene data show CDR1 as SGHNT and CDR2 as YYREEE (reference sequence). The CDR3 is 14 amino acids. CDR3 in amino acids: CASSSKRGTGELFF. The CDR3 DNA reads TGTGCCAGCAGCTCCAAGCGGGGTACCGGGGAGCTGTTTTTT.

The chain joins TRBV28 to TRBJ2-1, with D possibly TRBD1 on 5 matching bases. CDR3 length: 12 residues. CDR1 is MDHEN, CDR2 SYDVKM, per germline. The V end was cut by 6 bases, the J end by 10 bases, with 13 bases between. This CDR3 is CASSYDSYEQFF. CDR3 in DNA: TGTGCCAGCAGCTACGACAGTTACGAGCAGTTCTTC.

The chain combines TRBV6-5 with TRBJ1-2; D is uncertain. CDR1 and CDR2 from the germline V gene are MNHEY and SVGAGI. V was clipped by 3 bases and J by 3 bases, with 14 bases between them. The CDR3 totals 15 residues. The CDR3 sequence: CASSYGRRIDYGYTF. The CDR3 DNA sequence: TGTGCCAGCAGTTATGGACGGAGGATAGACTATGGCTACACCTTC.

V gene TRBV7-2 combines with J gene TRBJ2-7, with unresolved D. CDR1 SGHTA and CDR2 FQGNSA come from the germline V gene. V lost 5 bases to trimming and J lost 1 base, with 6 bases between them. The CDR3 sequence is 12 residues long. DNA for the CDR3: TGTGCCAGCAGCCACGGTTCCTACGAGCAGTACTTC. Its translation is CASSHGSYEQYF.

The rearrangement uses TRBV10-1 and TRBJ2-5; D remains ambiguous. CDR1 is WNHNN, CDR2 SYGVQD, per germline (reference sequence). V gave up 6 bases and J gave up 0 bases, with 11 bases separating them. There are 14 residues in the CDR3. The CDR3 nucleotides read TGCGCCAGCAGCGTACACCCGTACCAAGAGACCCAGTACTTC. Its translation: CASSVHPYQETQYF.

The chain combines TRBV18 with TRBJ1-6; perhaps TRBD1 as D (5 bases). Trimming stripped 5 bases from V and 5 bases from J, with 19 bases between. This CDR3 is 17 amino acids long. Germline V lookup: CDR1 KGHSH, CDR2 LQKENI. CDR3: CASSIGGGHTNNSPLHF. DNA of the CDR3: TGTGCCAGCTCAATCGGGGGAGGTCATACCAATAATTCACCCCTCCACTTT.

This clone was recorded a few times. V usage is TRBV6-5 and J usage is TRBJ1-5; TRBD1 agrees at 9 bases. Per germline, CDR1 MNHEY and CDR2 SVGAGI. With 11 bases clipped from V and 2 bases from J, the junction kept 10 bases outside the gene matches. This CDR3 has 15 amino acids. CDR3 in DNA: TGTGCCGCTGGGGACAGGGTCGGTGGCAATCAGCCCCAGCATTTT. It codes for CAAGDRVGGNQPQHF.

The table lists this clone with a count of one. The rearrangement links TRBV30 to TRBJ2-3, with 8 bases that match TRBD2. The trim removed 4 bases at V and 1 base at J, leaving 7 bases unmatched. The germline V gene encodes CDR1 GTSNPN and CDR2 SVGIG (reference sequence). There are 15 residues in the CDR3. In nucleotides, the CDR3 is TGTGCCTGGACAGCGGGGCGGGGGGGCACAGATACGCAGTATTTT. Its translation: CAWTAGRGGTDTQYF.

V and J are TRBV14 and TRBJ2-4, with D tentatively TRBD1 (5 bases). V was trimmed by 3 bases and J by 1 base, leaving 16 bases between them. From germline, CDR1 is SGHDN and CDR2 FVKESK. The CDR3 has 17 residues. The CDR3 nucleotides read TGTGCCAGCAGCCAGCACACAGGAACGGAGGCCAAAAACATTCAGTACTTC. Protein product: CASSQHTGTEAKNIQYF.

As concerns this clone: Mismatch with germline at one junction end may stem from a read error. J is TRBJ1-2 and V is TRBV24-1; 9 bases line up with TRBD1. Germline CDR1 KGHDR, CDR2 SFDVKD. CDR3 length: 14 residues. This chain's CDR3 is CATGGTGGRLGLAF. The CDR3, as DNA: TGTGCCACGGGCGGAACAGGGGGCCGGCTCGGCTTGGCCTTC.

The chain links TRBV7-9 to TRBJ2-7; perhaps TRBD1 as D (6 bases). This CDR3 contains 17 residues. Trimming pared 4 bases from V and 2 bases from J, leaving 21 bases between. Germline V gives CDR1 SEHNR, CDR2 FQNEAQ (reference sequence). In nucleotides, the CDR3 is TGTGCCAGCAGCTCCCGCTGGGGTCACAGGGTTCCCTACGAGCAGTACTTC. Protein product: CASSSRWGHRVPYEQYF.

The chain employs TRBV2 and TRBJ2-3; D is unresolved. The CDR3 runs to 12 residues. Between the trimmed V and J ends, which lost 6 bases and 6 bases, there was a span of 10 bases. Looked up from germline, CDR1 is SNHLY and CDR2 is FYNNEI. The CDR3 is CASRVAWDTQYF. CDR3 in DNA: TGTGCCAGCAGGGTAGCCTGGGATACGCAGTATTTT.

The J gene is TRBJ2-5, the V gene TRBV5-1; the match to TRBD1 covers 8 bases. This CDR3 is 15 amino acids long. Germline CDR1 is SGHRS and CDR2 is YFSETQ. The V segment lost 4 bases and the J segment 5 bases; nucleotides outside the gene matches: 10. This CDR3 is CASSVDRGHHETQYF. Written as DNA, the CDR3 is TGCGCCAGCAGCGTAGACAGGGGCCATCACGAGACCCAGTACTTC. The whole variable domain, remainder taken from reference TRBV5-1 and TRBJ2-5, is KAGVTQTPRYLIKTRGQQVTLSCSPISGHRSVSWYQQTPGQGLQFLFEYFSETQRNKGNFPGRFSGRQFSNSRSEMNVSTLELGDSALYLCASSVDRGHHETQYFGPGTRLLVL.

About this clone itself: The junction departs from the called germline gene at one end, perhaps through a read error. The chain has TRBV7-2 and TRBJ1-5; D not resolved. The germline gives CDR1 SGHTA, CDR2 FQGNSA. The CDR3 loop spans 14 amino acids. CDR3 region: CASSPALSDQPQHF. CDR3 DNA sequence: TGTGCCAGCAGCCCGGCCCTTAGCGATCAGCCCCAGCATTTT.

The rearrangement links TRBV29-1 to TRBJ2-1, with D possibly being TRBD2 (6 bases). The CDR3 has 14 residues. Trimming left V 3 bases short and J 4 bases short, with 13 bases between. Germline values: CDR1 SQVTM, CDR2 ANQGSEA. CDR3 sequence (DNA): TGCAGCGTTGAGGCCAGGAGGGGTTACAATGAGCAGTTCTTC. Translating gives CSVEARRGYNEQFF.

The rearrangement uses TRBV9 and TRBJ2-1; D possibly corresponds to TRBD2 (6 bases). Trimming left V 4 bases short and J 8 bases short, with 16 bases between. This CDR3 comprises 14 residues. Germline V gene lookup returns CDR1 SGDLS and CDR2 YYNGEE. In nucleotides, the CDR3 is TGTGCCAGCAGCCTCTCGGCCGCGGGGCATGAGCAGTTCTTC. Its translation is CASSLSAAGHEQFF.

The chain has TRBV24-1 and TRBJ2-7; TRBD1 agrees at 7 bases. Germline values: CDR1 KGHDR, CDR2 SFDVKD. After removal of 9 bases from V and 3 bases from J, the junction contained 10 bases not matched to a gene. The CDR3 is 14 amino acids. The CDR3 is CATGPQGVFYEQYF. CDR3 coding DNA: TGTGCCACCGGCCCTCAGGGGGTTTTCTACGAGCAGTACTTC.

CDR3 sequence: CASSVGVGGSGEKLFF. The CDR3 coding sequence is TGTGCCAGCAGCGTAGGTGTAGGAGGGTCGGGAGAAAAACTGTTTTTT. The chain carries TRBV9 and TRBJ1-4, with D unresolved. This CDR3 comprises 16 residues. The ends were cut back, 0 bases at V and 8 bases at J, with 17 bases in the middle. CDR1 is SGDLS and CDR2 is YYNGEE in the germline V gene.

The chain uses TRBV4-2 and TRBJ1-2; D unclear. CDR1 and CDR2 (germline): LGHNA, YNFKEQ. The CDR3 is made up of 17 amino acids. The germline V and J ends were trimmed by 1 base and 4 bases, with 19 bases remaining between them. Here the CDR3 DNA reads TGTGCCAGCAGCCAAGCTCCCTTCGCCGAGGGTGGCTATGGCTACACCTTC. Amino acid sequence: CASSQAPFAEGGYGYTF.

The V call is TRBV15, the J call TRBJ2-1, with 7 positions matching TRBD1. Germline loops: CDR1 LNHNV, CDR2 YYDKDF (reference sequence). Trimming cost V 3 bases and J 5 bases; bases outside gene matches: 7. The CDR3 length is 15 residues. The CDR3 region has the DNA TGTGCCACCAGCAGGAGACAGGGTCACCACAATGAGCAGTTCTTC. Translated: CATSRRQGHHNEQFF.

Here the CDR3 reads CASSLRTVHTGELFF. Written as DNA, the CDR3 is TGTGCCAGCAGCCTTCGGACAGTTCACACCGGGGAGCTGTTTTTT. The rearrangement joins TRBV7-2 to TRBJ2-2; the D gene is possibly TRBD1 (6 bases). The V and J ends lost 5 bases and 3 bases respectively, with 13 bases between them. The CDR3 totals 15 residues. CDR1 is SGHTA and CDR2 is FQGNSA in the germline V gene.

The table lists this clone with a few counts. The V call is TRBV7-2, the J call TRBJ2-2; 8 nucleotides agree with TRBD1. CDR1 SGHTA and CDR2 FQGNSA come from the germline V gene. CDR3 length equals 16 residues. The trim removed 2 bases at V and 5 bases at J, leaving 7 bases unmatched. CDR3 region: CASSLIGGTGTGELFF. Here the CDR3 DNA reads TGTGCCAGCAGCTTAATAGGAGGGACAGGAACCGGGGAGCTGTTTTTT.